A selection of T cell receptor beta chains follows, all from one sample in a study of T cell responses to AZD1222 COVID-19 vaccine. Assay: immunoSEQ multiplex PCR; the TCRdb copy retains only in-frame clones and omits some. The sample consists of 170,000 or so clones, just over 90% of them appearing once. Specimen: peripheral blood, collected on day 0 of AZD1222 vaccination. Receptor source: an adult in good health. The CDR3 runs from the conserved cysteine through the conserved F or W. The D gene is left open where the match is weak. Expanded clones get a size class; other rows say once, few or many, or leave the size out.

D gene: .; clone size: .; V gene: TRBV3-1/TRBV3-2; J gene: TRBJ1-2; CDR3 DNA: TGTGCCAGCAGCCAAGATTCTTCGGGATTGTATGGCTACACCTTC; CDR3 protein: CASSQDSSGLYGYTF
D gene: .; clone size: .; V gene: TRBV7-9; J gene: TRBJ2-2; CDR3 DNA: TGTGCCAGCAGCTTAGGGACAGTGTTTGAGGGCACCGGGGAGCTGTTTTTT; CDR3 protein: CASSLGTVFEGTGELFF
D gene: .; clone size: .; V gene: TRBV19; J gene: TRBJ1-5; CDR3 DNA: TGTGCCAGTAGTATCGCCCCCCCCGGTCAGCCCCAGCATTTT; CDR3 protein: CASSIAPPGQPQHF
D gene: .; clone size: .; V gene: TRBV6-1; J gene: TRBJ1-1; CDR3 DNA: TGTGCCAGCAGTGAAGCTGCGTACACTGAAGCTTTCTTT; CDR3 protein: CASSEAAYTEAFF
D gene: .; clone size: .; V gene: TRBV5-3; J gene: TRBJ1-2; CDR3 DNA: TGTGCCCGTACTACTAGACCGAACTATGGCTACACCTTC; CDR3 protein: CARTTRPNYGYTF
D gene: .; clone size: .; V gene: TRBV10-3; J gene: TRBJ2-2; CDR3 DNA: TGTGCCATCAGTGGGGCAGCGAACACCGGGGAGCTGTTTTTT; CDR3 protein: CAISGAANTGELFF
D gene: TRBD1; clone size: .; V gene: TRBV6-2/TRBV6-3; J gene: TRBJ1-6; CDR3 DNA: TGTGCCAGCAGTATCGGGACAGAAAATTCACCCCTCCACTTT; CDR3 protein: CASSIGTENSPLHF
D gene: TRBD1; clone size: .; V gene: TRBV10-3; J gene: TRBJ1-5; CDR3 DNA: TGTGCCATCGGGGCCGGGACAGCAGTTAGCAATCAGCCCCAGCATTTT; CDR3 protein: CAIGAGTAVSNQPQHF
D gene: .; clone size: .; V gene: TRBV7-2; J gene: TRBJ2-6; CDR3 DNA: TGTGCCAGCAGGGAAACGGGAGACTCTGGGGCCAACGTCCTGACTTTC; CDR3 protein: CASRETGDSGANVLTF
D gene: .; clone size: .; V gene: TRBV6-5; J gene: TRBJ2-7; CDR3 DNA: TGTGCCAGCAGACCAACGACAAGTTCGGCACGGATGTACTTC; CDR3 protein: CASRPTTSSARMYF
D gene: .; clone size: .; V gene: TRBV11-2; J gene: TRBJ2-1; CDR3 DNA: TGTGCCAGCAGCTTTTCACAGGGAGGAGGCAATGAGCAGTTCTTC; CDR3 protein: CASSFSQGGGNEQFF
D gene: .; clone size: .; V gene: TRBV9; J gene: TRBJ1-3; CDR3 DNA: TGTGCCAGCAGCGTGGTGGAAGGCACCATATATTTT; CDR3 protein: CASSVVEGTIYF
D gene: .; clone size: .; V gene: TRBV7-2; J gene: TRBJ1-5; CDR3 DNA: TGTGCCAGCAGCCGCCAAAGGAATCAGCCCCAGCATTTT; CDR3 protein: CASSRQRNQPQHF
D gene: .; clone size: once; V gene: TRBV6-1; J gene: TRBJ1-5; CDR3 DNA: TGTGCCAGCAGTGACAGAGGCCTTAGCAATCAGCCCCAGCATTTT; CDR3 protein: CASSDRGLSNQPQHF
D gene: .; clone size: .; V gene: TRBV7-9; J gene: TRBJ1-2; CDR3 DNA: TGTGCCAGCAGCTTAGTGGTAGATGGCTACACCTTC; CDR3 protein: CASSLVVDGYTF
D gene: .; clone size: once; V gene: TRBV5-1; J gene: TRBJ2-1; CDR3 DNA: TGCGCCAGCAGCTTGGTCCCAGAAATCTACAATGAGCAGTTCTTC; CDR3 protein: CASSLVPEIYNEQFF
D gene: .; clone size: once; V gene: TRBV9; J gene: TRBJ1-1; CDR3 DNA: TGTGCCAGCAGCGGGGACCTGGACAGTTCGAACACTGAAGCTTTCTTT; CDR3 protein: CASSGDLDSSNTEAFF
D gene: .; clone size: .; V gene: TRBV6-5; J gene: TRBJ1-5; CDR3 DNA: TGTGCCAGCAGTTCCGGGACATATCACAATCAGCCCCAGCATTTT; CDR3 protein: CASSSGTYHNQPQHF
D gene: .; clone size: .; V gene: TRBV12-3/TRBV12-4; J gene: TRBJ1-2; CDR3 DNA: TGTGCCAGCAGGGACGGGAGGGCCTATGGCTACACCTTC; CDR3 protein: CASRDGRAYGYTF
D gene: TRBD1; clone size: few; V gene: TRBV6-5; J gene: TRBJ2-5; CDR3 DNA: TGTGCCAGCAGCACCTCCCAGGGGGCGATGGGGACCCAGTACTTC; CDR3 protein: CASSTSQGAMGTQYF
D gene: .; clone size: .; V gene: TRBV5-1; J gene: TRBJ1-6; CDR3 DNA: TGCGCCAGCAGCTTGTTAGACTATAATTCACCCCTCCACTTT; CDR3 protein: CASSLLDYNSPLHF
D gene: .; clone size: .; V gene: TRBV6-1; J gene: TRBJ1-1; CDR3 DNA: TGTGCCAGCAGTGACGCAGGCAAGAACACTGAAGCTTTCTTT; CDR3 protein: CASSDAGKNTEAFF
D gene: .; clone size: .; V gene: TRBV5-1; J gene: TRBJ1-1; CDR3 DNA: TGCGCCAGCAGCTTGGTGGCCGGGATATCTGAAGCTTTCTTT; CDR3 protein: CASSLVAGISEAFF
D gene: TRBD2; clone size: .; V gene: TRBV7-2; J gene: TRBJ2-3; CDR3 DNA: TGTGCCAGCAGACCTACTAGCGGGGGCACAGATACGCAGTATTTT; CDR3 protein: CASRPTSGGTDTQYF
D gene: .; clone size: .; V gene: TRBV9; J gene: TRBJ1-5; CDR3 DNA: TGTGCCAGCAGCGTAGATATGGGGAGCAATCAGCCCCAGCATTTT; CDR3 protein: CASSVDMGSNQPQHF
D gene: .; clone size: .; V gene: TRBV5-8; J gene: TRBJ1-1; CDR3 DNA: TGTGCCAGCAGCTTGAGGCAGCCCCTGAACACTGAAGCTTTCTTT; CDR3 protein: CASSLRQPLNTEAFF
D gene: .; clone size: .; V gene: TRBV7-2; J gene: TRBJ2-7; CDR3 DNA: TGTGCCAGCAGCTTAAGTACGGGGTCCTACGAGCAGTACTTC; CDR3 protein: CASSLSTGSYEQYF
D gene: TRBD1; clone size: .; V gene: TRBV4-2; J gene: TRBJ2-3; CDR3 DNA: TGTGCCAGCAGTCTTGAACAGGGGAACACAGATACGCAGTATTTT; CDR3 protein: CASSLEQGNTDTQYF
D gene: TRBD1; clone size: few; V gene: TRBV27; J gene: TRBJ1-4; CDR3 DNA: TGTGCCAGCAGTTCGACGACAGGGGGCTTTGAAAAACTGTTTTTT; CDR3 protein: CASSSTTGGFEKLFF
D gene: .; clone size: .; V gene: TRBV15; J gene: TRBJ1-5; CDR3 DNA: TGTGCCACCAGCAATGTGGGGCCGGGGCCCCAGCATTTT; CDR3 protein: CATSNVGPGPQHF
D gene: .; clone size: .; V gene: TRBV28; J gene: TRBJ1-3; CDR3 DNA: TGTGCCAGCAGTAAAGGGGAGCGCTCTGGAAACACCATATATTTT; CDR3 protein: CASSKGERSGNTIYF
D gene: TRBD1; clone size: .; V gene: TRBV5-1; J gene: TRBJ1-4; CDR3 DNA: TGCGCCAGCAGCTTAGGGACAGGCTCTTGGGATGAAAAACTGTTTTTT; CDR3 protein: CASSLGTGSWDEKLFF
D gene: .; clone size: .; V gene: TRBV28; J gene: TRBJ1-2; CDR3 DNA: TGTGCCACCCAGGGGTGGACCCTGCCTAACTATGGCTACACCTTC; CDR3 protein: CATQGWTLPNYGYTF
D gene: TRBD1; clone size: .; V gene: TRBV7-6; J gene: TRBJ1-3; CDR3 DNA: TGTGCCAGCAGCTTTACAGACAGGGGTGAAGGAAACACCATATATTTT; CDR3 protein: CASSFTDRGEGNTIYF
D gene: TRBD1; clone size: once; V gene: TRBV30; J gene: TRBJ2-5; CDR3 DNA: TGTGCCTGGAGGTTGGCAGGGGGAGAGACCCAGTACTTC; CDR3 protein: CAWRLAGGETQYF
D gene: .; clone size: .; V gene: TRBV7-2; J gene: TRBJ1-3; CDR3 DNA: TGTGCCAGCAGCTTAGGTTCGGGGAGCTCTGGAAACACCATATATTTT; CDR3 protein: CASSLGSGSSGNTIYF
D gene: .; clone size: once; V gene: TRBV5-6; J gene: TRBJ1-5; CDR3 DNA: TGTGCCAGCAGCTTGGTGGGCTCGGATCAGCCCCAGCATTTT; CDR3 protein: CASSLVGSDQPQHF
D gene: TRBD1; clone size: .; V gene: TRBV28; J gene: TRBJ1-1; CDR3 DNA: TGTGCCAGCAGTTCGAACAGGGGAGGAAGGACTGAAGCTTTCTTT; CDR3 protein: CASSSNRGGRTEAFF
D gene: TRBD2; clone size: .; V gene: TRBV11-2; J gene: TRBJ2-7; CDR3 DNA: TGTGCCAGCAGCTTAGCCTCTAGCGGGGGACTTTACGAGCAGTACTTC; CDR3 protein: CASSLASSGGLYEQYF
D gene: TRBD1; clone size: .; V gene: TRBV19; J gene: TRBJ1-2; CDR3 DNA: TGTGCCAGTAGTAAAGCTGACAGGGGCTATGGGGATGGCTACACCTTC; CDR3 protein: CASSKADRGYGDGYTF
D gene: TRBD1; clone size: .; V gene: TRBV5-6; J gene: TRBJ1-1; CDR3 DNA: TGTGCCAGCAGCTTGGCCGTCGGACAGGGGGCCGAAGCTTTCTTT; CDR3 protein: CASSLAVGQGAEAFF
D gene: TRBD1; clone size: .; V gene: TRBV5-1; J gene: TRBJ2-7; CDR3 DNA: TGCGCCAGCAGCCTGGGTAATACAGGGGACCTGAGGTCCTACGAGCAGTACTTC; CDR3 protein: CASSLGNTGDLRSYEQYF
D gene: .; clone size: .; V gene: TRBV5-1; J gene: TRBJ2-3; CDR3 DNA: TGCGCCAGCAGCTTGTACTCAGGGATCGGAGACACAGATACGCAGTATTTT; CDR3 protein: CASSLYSGIGDTDTQYF
D gene: TRBD1; clone size: .; V gene: TRBV5-1; J gene: TRBJ2-3; CDR3 DNA: TGCGCCAGCGGACAGGGTAGCACAGATACGCAGTATTTT; CDR3 protein: CASGQGSTDTQYF
D gene: .; clone size: .; V gene: TRBV5-1; J gene: TRBJ1-1; CDR3 DNA: TGCGCCAGCAGCTTGGACGGGGGCGCTGAAGCTTTCTTT; CDR3 protein: CASSLDGGAEAFF
D gene: TRBD1; clone size: few; V gene: TRBV6-5; J gene: TRBJ2-7; CDR3 DNA: TGTGCCAGCAGTTACAACACAGGGGGGTTCCACGAGCAGTACTTC; CDR3 protein: CASSYNTGGFHEQYF
D gene: .; clone size: .; V gene: TRBV2; J gene: TRBJ1-3; CDR3 DNA: TGTGCCAGCTCATTAGGGGGCTCTGGAAACACCATATATTTT; CDR3 protein: CASSLGGSGNTIYF
D gene: .; clone size: .; V gene: TRBV6-5; J gene: TRBJ1-2; CDR3 DNA: TGTGCCAGCAGTCAAAGACAGAACGATGGCTACACCTTC; CDR3 protein: CASSQRQNDGYTF
D gene: .; clone size: .; V gene: TRBV11-3; J gene: TRBJ1-6; CDR3 DNA: TGTGCCAGCGGATTGGGACACCCTAATTCACCCCTCCACTTT; CDR3 protein: CASGLGHPNSPLHF